This T cell receptor (beta chain) was sequenced during a study of glioma-infiltrating T cells after dendritic cell vaccination. Study overall: Patients received autologous tumor lysate-pulsed dendritic cell vaccination between the early 2000s and the early 2010s.

Details on this clone: Its specificity is unknown.

Overall study findings and caveats: TCR clonality showed no direct relationship with survival.

Produced via immunoSEQ multiplex PCR; TCRdb's table is partial and in-frame only. The sample carries approximately 90,000 clones, roughly 84% recorded once. The J segment lost 3 bases and the V segment lost 5 bases, leaving 9 bases of the junction unmatched. CDR1 and CDR2 from the germline V gene are SEHNR and FQNEAQ (reference sequence). This CDR3 region has 16 residues. PBMC sampling occurred before vaccination, two weeks after the third dose, and at progression. The source was blood, collected before dendritic cell vaccination. This rearrangement joins TRBV7-9 to TRBJ1-4, with TRBD1 matching 7 bases. The receptor was isolated from a human donor with glioblastoma. The chain's CDR3 is CASSPLKGAANEKLFF. The CDR3 DNA reads TGTGCCAGCAGCCCGCTTAAGGGGGCGGCTAATGAAAAACTGTTTTTT. The whole variable domain, filled in from reference TRBV7-9 and TRBJ1-4, reads DTGVSQNPRHKITKRGQNVTFRCDPISEHNRLYWYRQTLGQGPEFLTYFQNEAQLEKSRLLSDRFSAERPKGSFSTLEIQRTEQGDSAMYLCASSPLKGAANEKLFFGSGTQLSVL.